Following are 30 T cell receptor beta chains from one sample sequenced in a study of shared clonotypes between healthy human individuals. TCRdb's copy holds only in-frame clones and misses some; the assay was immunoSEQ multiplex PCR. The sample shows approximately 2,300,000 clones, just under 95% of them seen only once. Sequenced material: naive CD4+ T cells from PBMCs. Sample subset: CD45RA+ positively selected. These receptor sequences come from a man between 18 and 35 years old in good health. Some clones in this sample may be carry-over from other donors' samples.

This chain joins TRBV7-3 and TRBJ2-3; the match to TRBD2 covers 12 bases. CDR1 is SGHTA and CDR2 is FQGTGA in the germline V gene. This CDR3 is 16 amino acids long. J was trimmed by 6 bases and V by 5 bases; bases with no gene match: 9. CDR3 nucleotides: TGTGCCAGCAGCGGTGGACTAGCGGGATTCAGGGATACGCAGTATTTT. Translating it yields CASSGGLAGFRDTQYF.

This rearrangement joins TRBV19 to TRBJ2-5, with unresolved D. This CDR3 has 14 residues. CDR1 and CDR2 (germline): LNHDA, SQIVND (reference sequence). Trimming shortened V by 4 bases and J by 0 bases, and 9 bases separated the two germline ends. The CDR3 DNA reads TGTGCCAGTAGTAACCGCCTATACCAAGAGACCCAGTACTTC. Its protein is CASSNRLYQETQYF.

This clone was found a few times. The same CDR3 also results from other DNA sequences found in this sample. The CDR3 region has the DNA TGCGCCAGCAGCTTGGGGGCAGTAGCCAAAAACATTCAGTACTTC. This sequence encodes CASSLGAVAKNIQYF. The chain combines TRBV5-1 with TRBJ2-4; no clear D gene. The CDR3 totals 15 residues. V gave up 0 bases and J gave up 0 bases, with 7 bases separating them. Germline-derived CDR1 and CDR2 are SGHRS and YFSETQ.

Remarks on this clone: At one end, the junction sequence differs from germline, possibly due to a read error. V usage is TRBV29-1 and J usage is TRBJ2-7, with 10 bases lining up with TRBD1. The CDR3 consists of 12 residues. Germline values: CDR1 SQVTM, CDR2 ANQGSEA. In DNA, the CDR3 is TGCAGTTCCCGGGACAGGGGCTACGGGCAGTACTTC. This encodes CSSRDRGYGQYF.

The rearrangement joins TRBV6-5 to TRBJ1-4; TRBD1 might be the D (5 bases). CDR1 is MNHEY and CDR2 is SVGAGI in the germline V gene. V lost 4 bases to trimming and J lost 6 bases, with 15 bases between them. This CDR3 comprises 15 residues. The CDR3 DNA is TGTGCCAGCAGTTCCCGGGGGGGTCCGTATGAAAAACTGTTTTTT. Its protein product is CASSSRGGPYEKLFF.

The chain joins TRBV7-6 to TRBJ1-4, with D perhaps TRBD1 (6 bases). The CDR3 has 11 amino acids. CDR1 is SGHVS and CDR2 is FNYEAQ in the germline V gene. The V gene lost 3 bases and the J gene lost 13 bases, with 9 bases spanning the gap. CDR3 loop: CASSLGGRLFF. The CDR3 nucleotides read TGTGCCAGCAGCTTGGGGGGCAGACTGTTTTTT.

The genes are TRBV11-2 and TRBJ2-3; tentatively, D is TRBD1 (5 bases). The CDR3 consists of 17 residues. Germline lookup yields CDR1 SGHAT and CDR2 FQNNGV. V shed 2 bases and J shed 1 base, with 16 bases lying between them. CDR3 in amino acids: CASSLSVSGSGTDTQYF. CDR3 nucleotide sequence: TGTGCCAGCAGCTTATCTGTGTCAGGGTCCGGCACAGATACGCAGTATTTT.

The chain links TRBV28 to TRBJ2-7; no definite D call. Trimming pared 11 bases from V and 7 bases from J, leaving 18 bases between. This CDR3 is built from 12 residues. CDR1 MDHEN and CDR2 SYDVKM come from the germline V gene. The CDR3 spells CALGHRKGEQYF. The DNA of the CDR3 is TGTGCCCTGGGCCACCGGAAGGGAGAGCAGTACTTC. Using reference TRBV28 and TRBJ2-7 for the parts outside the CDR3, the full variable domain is DVKVTQSSRYLVKRTGEKVFLECVQDMDHENMFWYRQDPGLGLRLIYFSYDVKMKEKGDIPEGYSVSREKKERFSLILESASTNQTSMYLCALGHRKGEQYFGPGTRLTVT.

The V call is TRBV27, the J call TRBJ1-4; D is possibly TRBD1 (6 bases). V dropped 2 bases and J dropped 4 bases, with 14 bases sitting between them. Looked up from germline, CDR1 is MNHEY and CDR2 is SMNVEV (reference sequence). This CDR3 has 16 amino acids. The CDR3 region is CASSLGGALVNEKLFF. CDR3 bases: TGTGCCAGCAGTTTAGGGGGGGCACTCGTTAATGAAAAACTGTTTTTT.

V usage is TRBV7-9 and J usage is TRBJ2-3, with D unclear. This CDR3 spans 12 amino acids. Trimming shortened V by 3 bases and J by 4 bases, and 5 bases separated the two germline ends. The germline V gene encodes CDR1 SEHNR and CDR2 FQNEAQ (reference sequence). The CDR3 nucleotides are TGTGCCAGCAGCTTGGCCTCAGATACGCAGTATTTT. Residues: CASSLASDTQYF. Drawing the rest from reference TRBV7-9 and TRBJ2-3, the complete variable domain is DTGVSQNPRHKITKRGQNVTFRCDPISEHNRLYWYRQTLGQGPEFLTYFQNEAQLEKSRLLSDRFSAERPKGSFSTLEIQRTEQGDSAMYLCASSLASDTQYFGPGTRLTVL.

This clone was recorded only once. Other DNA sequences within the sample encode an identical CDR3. CDR3: CSVRGLAAYEQYF. The CDR3 bases are TGCAGCGTTAGGGGACTAGCGGCTTACGAGCAGTACTTC. The chain links TRBV29-1 to TRBJ2-7, with 11 positions matching TRBD2. CDR3 length equals 13 residues. The V segment lost 5 bases and the J segment 4 bases; nucleotides outside the gene matches: 4. CDR1 and CDR2 (germline): SQVTM, ANQGSEA.

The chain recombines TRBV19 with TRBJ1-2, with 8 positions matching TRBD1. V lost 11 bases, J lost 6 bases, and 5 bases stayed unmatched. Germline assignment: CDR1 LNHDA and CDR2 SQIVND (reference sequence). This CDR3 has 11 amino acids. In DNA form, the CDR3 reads TGTGCCGGGTTACAGGGGGATGGCTACACCTTC. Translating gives CAGLQGDGYTF.

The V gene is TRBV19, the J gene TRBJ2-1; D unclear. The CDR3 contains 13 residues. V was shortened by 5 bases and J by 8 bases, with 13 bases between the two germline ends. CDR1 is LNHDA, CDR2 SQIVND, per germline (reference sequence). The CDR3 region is CASSLLFIDEQFF. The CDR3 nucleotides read TGTGCCAGTAGTCTCCTGTTTATAGATGAGCAGTTCTTC.

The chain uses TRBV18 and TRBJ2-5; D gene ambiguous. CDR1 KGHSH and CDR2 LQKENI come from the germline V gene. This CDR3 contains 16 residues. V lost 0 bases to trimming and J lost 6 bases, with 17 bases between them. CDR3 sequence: CASSPPGSVKGKTQYF. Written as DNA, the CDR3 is TGTGCCAGCTCACCACCGGGGTCGGTAAAAGGAAAGACCCAGTACTTC. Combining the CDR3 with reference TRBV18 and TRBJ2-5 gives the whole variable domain NAGVMQNPRHLVRRRGQEARLRCSPMKGHSHVYWYRQLPEEGLKFMVYLQKENIIDESGMPKERFSAEFPKEGPSILRIQQVVRGDSAAYFCASSPPGSVKGKTQYFGPGTRLLVL.

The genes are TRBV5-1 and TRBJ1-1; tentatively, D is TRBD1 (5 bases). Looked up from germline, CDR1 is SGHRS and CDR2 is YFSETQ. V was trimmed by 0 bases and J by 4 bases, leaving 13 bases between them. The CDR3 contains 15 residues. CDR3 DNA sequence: TGCGCCAGCAGCTTGGGGCAGGGTAGCCGCACTGAAGCTTTCTTT. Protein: CASSLGQGSRTEAFF. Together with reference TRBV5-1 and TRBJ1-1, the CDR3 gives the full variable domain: KAGVTQTPRYLIKTRGQQVTLSCSPISGHRSVSWYQQTPGQGLQFLFEYFSETQRNKGNFPGRFSGRQFSNSRSEMNVSTLELGDSALYLCASSLGQGSRTEAFFGQGTRLTVV.

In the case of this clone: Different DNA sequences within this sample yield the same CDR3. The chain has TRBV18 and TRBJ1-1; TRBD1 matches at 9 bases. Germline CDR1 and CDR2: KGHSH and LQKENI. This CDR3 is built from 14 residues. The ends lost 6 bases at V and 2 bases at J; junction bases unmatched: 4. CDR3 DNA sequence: TGTGCCAGCTCGGCGGGACAGGGTAACACTGAAGCTTTCTTT. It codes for CASSAGQGNTEAFF.

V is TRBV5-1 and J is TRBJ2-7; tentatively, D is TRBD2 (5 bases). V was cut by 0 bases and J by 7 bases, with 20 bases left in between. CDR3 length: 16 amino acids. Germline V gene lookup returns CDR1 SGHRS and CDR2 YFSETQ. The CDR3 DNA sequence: TGCGCCAGCAGCTTGGCGGTGTCCACCGAAGCGGTAGAGCAGTACTTC. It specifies CASSLAVSTEAVEQYF.

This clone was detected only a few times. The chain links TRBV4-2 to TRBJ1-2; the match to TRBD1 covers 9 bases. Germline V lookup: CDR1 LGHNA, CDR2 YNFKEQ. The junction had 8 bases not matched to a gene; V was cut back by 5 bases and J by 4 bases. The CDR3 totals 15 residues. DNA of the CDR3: TGTGCCAGCAGCACGGGACAGGGAAGCGTCTATGGCTACACCTTC. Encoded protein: CASSTGQGSVYGYTF.

CDR3 sequence reads: CASSRAGTINTGELFF. The CDR3 DNA reads TGTGCCAGTTCCCGAGCCGGGACTATTAACACCGGGGAGCTGTTTTTT. V is TRBV7-9 and J is TRBJ2-2; TRBD2 matches 7 bases. V was pared by 9 bases and J by 2 bases, with 12 bases of the junction left unmatched. From germline, CDR1 is SEHNR and CDR2 FQNEAQ (reference sequence). The CDR3 runs 16 residues.

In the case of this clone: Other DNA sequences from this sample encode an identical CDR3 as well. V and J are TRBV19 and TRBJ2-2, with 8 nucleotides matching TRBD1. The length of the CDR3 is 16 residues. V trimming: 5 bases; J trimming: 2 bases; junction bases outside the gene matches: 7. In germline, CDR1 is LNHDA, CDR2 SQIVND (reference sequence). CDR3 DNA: TGTGCCAGTAGTTTACCCGGGACAGGCAACACCGGGGAGCTGTTTTTT. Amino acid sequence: CASSLPGTGNTGELFF. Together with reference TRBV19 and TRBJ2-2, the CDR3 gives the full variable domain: DGGITQSPKYLFRKEGQNVTLSCEQNLNHDAMYWYRQDPGQGLRLIYYSQIVNDFQKGDIAEGYSVSREKKESFPLTVTSAQKNPTAFYLCASSLPGTGNTGELFFGEGSRLTVL.

The CDR3 is CASSDRGSADTQYF. The CDR3 coding sequence is TGTGCCAGCAGCGACAGGGGGAGCGCAGATACGCAGTATTTT. V is TRBV9 and J is TRBJ2-3, with 8 bases that match TRBD1. J was trimmed by 4 bases and V by 3 bases; bases with no gene match: 4. The CDR3 length is 14 residues. Per the germline V gene, CDR1 is SGDLS and CDR2 is YYNGEE.

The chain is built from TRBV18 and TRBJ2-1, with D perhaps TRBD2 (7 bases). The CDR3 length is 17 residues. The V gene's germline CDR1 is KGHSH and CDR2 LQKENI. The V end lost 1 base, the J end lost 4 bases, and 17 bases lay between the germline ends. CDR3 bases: TGTGCCAGCTCACCACGCGGGGGTACAGGGAAATACAATGAGCAGTTCTTC. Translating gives CASSPRGGTGKYNEQFF.

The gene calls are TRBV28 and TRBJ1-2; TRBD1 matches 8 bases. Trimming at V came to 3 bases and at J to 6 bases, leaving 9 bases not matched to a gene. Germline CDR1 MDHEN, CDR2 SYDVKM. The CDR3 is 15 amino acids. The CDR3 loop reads CASSLGQGAGDGYTF. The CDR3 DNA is TGTGCCAGCAGTTTGGGGCAGGGGGCTGGGGATGGCTACACCTTC.

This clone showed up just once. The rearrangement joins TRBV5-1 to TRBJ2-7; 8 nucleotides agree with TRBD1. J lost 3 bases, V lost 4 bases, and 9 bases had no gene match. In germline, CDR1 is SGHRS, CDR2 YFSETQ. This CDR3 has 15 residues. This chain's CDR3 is CASSPDRALNYEQYF. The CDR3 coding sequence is TGCGCCAGCAGCCCGGACAGGGCGCTAAACTACGAGCAGTACTTC.

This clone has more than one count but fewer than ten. The CDR3: CASSPDSSSGYTF. The CDR3 DNA is TGTGCCAGCAGTCCCGACTCCTCGTCGGGCTACACCTTC. The chain has TRBV6-1 and TRBJ1-2; no firm D call. The germline V and J ends were trimmed by 5 bases and 8 bases, with 15 bases remaining between them. Germline CDR1 is MNHNS and CDR2 is SASEGT. This CDR3 has 13 amino acids.

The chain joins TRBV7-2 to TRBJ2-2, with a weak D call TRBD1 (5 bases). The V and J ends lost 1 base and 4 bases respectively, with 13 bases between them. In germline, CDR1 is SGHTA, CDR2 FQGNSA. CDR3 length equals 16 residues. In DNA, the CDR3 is TGTGCCAGCAGCTTAGGGGGCTCCTACCCCACCGGGGAGCTGTTTTTT. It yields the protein CASSLGGSYPTGELFF. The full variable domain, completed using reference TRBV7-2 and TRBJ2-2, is GAGVSQSPSNKVTEKGKDVELRCDPISGHTALYWYRQSLGQGLEFLIYFQGNSAPDKSGLPSDRFSAERTGGSVSTLTIQRTQQEDSAVYLCASSLGGSYPTGELFFGEGSRLTVL.

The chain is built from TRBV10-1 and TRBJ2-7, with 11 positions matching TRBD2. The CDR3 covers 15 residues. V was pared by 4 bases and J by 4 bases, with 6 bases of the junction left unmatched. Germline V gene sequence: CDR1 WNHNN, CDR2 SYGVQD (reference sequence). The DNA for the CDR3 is TGCGCCAGCAGTGCGGGAACTAGCGGGAGATACGAGCAGTACTTC. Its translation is CASSAGTSGRYEQYF.

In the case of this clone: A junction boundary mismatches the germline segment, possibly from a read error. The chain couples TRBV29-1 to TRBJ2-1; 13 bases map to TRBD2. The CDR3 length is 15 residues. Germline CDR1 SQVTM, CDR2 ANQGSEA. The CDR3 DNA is TGCAGCGTCGAAGGGACTAGCGGGATCTACAATGAGCAGTTCTTC. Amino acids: CSVEGTSGIYNEQFF.

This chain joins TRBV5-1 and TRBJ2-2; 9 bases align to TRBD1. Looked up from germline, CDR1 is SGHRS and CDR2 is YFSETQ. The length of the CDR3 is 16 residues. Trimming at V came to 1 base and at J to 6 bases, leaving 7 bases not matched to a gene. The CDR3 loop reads CASSLFSGTGSGELFF. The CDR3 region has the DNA TGCGCCAGCAGCTTGTTCAGCGGGACAGGGTCCGGGGAGCTGTTTTTT.

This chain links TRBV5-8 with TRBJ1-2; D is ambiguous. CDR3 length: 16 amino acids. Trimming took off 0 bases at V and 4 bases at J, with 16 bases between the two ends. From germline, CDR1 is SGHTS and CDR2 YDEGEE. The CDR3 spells CASSLVSQPILYGYTF. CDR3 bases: TGTGCCAGCAGCTTGGTGTCACAGCCTATCCTCTATGGCTACACCTTC.